This T cell receptor beta chain was observed in a study of blood T cell repertoires in COVID-19. Overall study: Samples of COVID-19 (acute and convalescent) were obtained from the United States, Italy and Spain. PBMCs, B-cell-depleted T cells, or T cells were the source of the cDNA or gDNA that made up the material.

The CDR3 has 13 residues. V lost 1 base and J lost 10, with 13 bases in between. Per germline, CDR1 SQVTM and CDR2 ANQGSEA. In the source study's methods: Reference gene primer amplification gave nucleated cell count estimates. This table comes from immunoSEQ multiplex PCR, and its TCRdb copy is limited to in-frame clones, with some not included. For V, J and clone size, that table is used; D and trimming come from the DNA. The sample shows roughly 70,000 clones, 90% of them seen only once. The chain links TRBV29-1 to TRBJ1-4, with D tentatively TRBD1 (5 bases). What was sequenced was peripheral blood. The clonotype originates from a man aged 45-65 years with COVID-19, enrolled during active disease. Here the CDR3 reads CSVEGRDRRKLFF. The DNA of the CDR3 is TGCAGCGTTGAAGGGAGGGACCGGCGAAAACTGTTTTTT.